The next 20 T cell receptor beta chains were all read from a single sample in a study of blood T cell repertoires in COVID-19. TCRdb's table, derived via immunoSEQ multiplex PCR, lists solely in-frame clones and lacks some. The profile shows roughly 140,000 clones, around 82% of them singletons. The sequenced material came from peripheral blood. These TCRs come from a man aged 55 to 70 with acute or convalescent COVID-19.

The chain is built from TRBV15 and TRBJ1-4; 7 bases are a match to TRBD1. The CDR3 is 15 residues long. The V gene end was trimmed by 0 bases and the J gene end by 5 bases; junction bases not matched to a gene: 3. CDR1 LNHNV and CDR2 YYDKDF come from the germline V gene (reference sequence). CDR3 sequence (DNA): TGTGCCACCAGCAGAGACGACAGGGAAAATGAAAAACTGTTTTTT. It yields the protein CATSRDDRENEKLFF. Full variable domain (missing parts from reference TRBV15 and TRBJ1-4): DAMVIQNPRYQVTQFGKPVTLSCSQTLNHNVMYWYQQKSSQAPKLLFHYYDKDFNNEADTPDNFQSRRPNTSFCFLDIRSPGLGDTAMYLCATSRDDRENEKLFFGSGTQLSVL.

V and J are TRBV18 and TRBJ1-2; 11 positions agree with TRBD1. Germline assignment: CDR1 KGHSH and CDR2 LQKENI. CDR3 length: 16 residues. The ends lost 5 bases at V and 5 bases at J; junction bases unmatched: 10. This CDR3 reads CASSTGQGVSLYGYTF. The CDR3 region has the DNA TGTGCCAGCTCAACGGGACAGGGGGTATCCCTGTATGGCTACACCTTC.

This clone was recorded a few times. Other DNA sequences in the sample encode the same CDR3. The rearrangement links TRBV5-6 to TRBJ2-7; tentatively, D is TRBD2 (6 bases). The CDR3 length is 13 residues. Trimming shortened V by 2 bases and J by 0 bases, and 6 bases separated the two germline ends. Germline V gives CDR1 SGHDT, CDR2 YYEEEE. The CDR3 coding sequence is TGTGCCAGCAGCTTCGGGGGCTCCTACGAGCAGTACTTC. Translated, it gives CASSFGGSYEQYF. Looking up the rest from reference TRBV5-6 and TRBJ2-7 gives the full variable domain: DAGVTQSPTHLIKTRGQQVTLRCSPKSGHDTVSWYQQALGQGPQFIFQYYEEEERQRGNFPDRFSGHQFPNYSSELNVNALLLGDSALYLCASSFGGSYEQYFGPGTRLTVT.

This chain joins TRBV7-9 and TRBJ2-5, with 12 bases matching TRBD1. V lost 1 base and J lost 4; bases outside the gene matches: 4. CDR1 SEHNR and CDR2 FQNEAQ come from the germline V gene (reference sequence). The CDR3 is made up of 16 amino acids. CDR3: CASSLGDRGHVETQYF. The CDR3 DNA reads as TGTGCCAGCAGCTTAGGGGACAGGGGGCACGTAGAGACCCAGTACTTC.

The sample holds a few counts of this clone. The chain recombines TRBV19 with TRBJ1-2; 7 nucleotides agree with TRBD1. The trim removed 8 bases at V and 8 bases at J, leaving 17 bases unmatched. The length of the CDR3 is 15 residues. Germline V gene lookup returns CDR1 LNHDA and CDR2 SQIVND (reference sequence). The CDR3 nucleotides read TGTGCCAGTTTTTTTAAGGGGGCGCAGGGGGAAGGCTACACCTTC. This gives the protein CASFFKGAQGEGYTF.

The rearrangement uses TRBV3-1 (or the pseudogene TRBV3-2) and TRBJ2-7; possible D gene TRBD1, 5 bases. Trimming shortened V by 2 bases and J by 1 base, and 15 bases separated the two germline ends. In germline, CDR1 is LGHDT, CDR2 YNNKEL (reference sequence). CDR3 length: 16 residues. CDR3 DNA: TGTGCCAGCAGCCAAAGCATCGGACAAGGATCCTACGAGCAGTACTTC. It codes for CASSQSIGQGSYEQYF.

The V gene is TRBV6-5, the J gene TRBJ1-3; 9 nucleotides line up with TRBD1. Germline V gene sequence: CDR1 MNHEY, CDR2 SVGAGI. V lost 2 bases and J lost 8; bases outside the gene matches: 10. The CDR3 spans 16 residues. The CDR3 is CASSYGTGGLPDTIYF. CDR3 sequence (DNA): TGTGCCAGCAGTTACGGAACAGGGGGCCTTCCGGACACCATATATTTT.

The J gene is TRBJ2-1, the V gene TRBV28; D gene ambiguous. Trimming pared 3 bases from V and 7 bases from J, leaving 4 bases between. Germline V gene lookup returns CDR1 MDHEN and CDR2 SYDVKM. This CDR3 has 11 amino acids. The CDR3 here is CASSFVNEQFF. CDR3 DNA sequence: TGTGCCAGCAGTTTCGTGAATGAGCAGTTCTTC.

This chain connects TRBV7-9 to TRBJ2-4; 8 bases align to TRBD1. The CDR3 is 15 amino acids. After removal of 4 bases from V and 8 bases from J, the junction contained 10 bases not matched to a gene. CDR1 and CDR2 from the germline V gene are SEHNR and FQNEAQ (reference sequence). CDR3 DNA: TGTGCCAGCAGCTCCAACGCAGGGGGCAGGGACATTCAGTACTTC. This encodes CASSSNAGGRDIQYF.

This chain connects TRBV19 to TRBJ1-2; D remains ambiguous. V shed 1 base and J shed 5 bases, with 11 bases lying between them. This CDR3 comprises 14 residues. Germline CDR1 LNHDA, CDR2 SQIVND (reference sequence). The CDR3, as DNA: TGTGCCAGTAGTATAGCGAGGGTAGGGTATGGCTACACCTTC. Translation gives CASSIARVGYGYTF.

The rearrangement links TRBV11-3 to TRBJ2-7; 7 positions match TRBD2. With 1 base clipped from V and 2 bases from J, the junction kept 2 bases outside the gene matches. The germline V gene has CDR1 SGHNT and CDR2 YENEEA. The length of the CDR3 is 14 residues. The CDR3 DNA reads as TGTGCCAGCAGCTTAGGCGGGAGCCCCTACGAGCAGTACTTC. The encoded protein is CASSLGGSPYEQYF.

CDR3: CASSPIAGDAGELFF. Written as DNA, the CDR3 is TGTGCCAGCAGCCCTATAGCGGGAGATGCCGGGGAGCTGTTTTTT. The chain combines TRBV6-4 with TRBJ2-2; 9 bases align to TRBD2. This CDR3 region has 15 residues. V lost 6 bases and J lost 6; bases outside the gene matches: 8. Per the germline V gene, CDR1 is MRHNA and CDR2 is SNTAGT.

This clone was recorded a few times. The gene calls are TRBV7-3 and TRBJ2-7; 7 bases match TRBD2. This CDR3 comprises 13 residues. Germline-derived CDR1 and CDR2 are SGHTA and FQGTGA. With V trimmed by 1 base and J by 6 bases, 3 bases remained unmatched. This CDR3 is CASSLSPSGEQYF. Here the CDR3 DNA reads TGTGCCAGCAGCTTAAGTCCTAGCGGCGAGCAGTACTTC. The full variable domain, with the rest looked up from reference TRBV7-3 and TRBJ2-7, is GAGVSQTPSNKVTEKGKYVELRCDPISGHTALYWYRQSLGQGPEFLIYFQGTGAADDSGLPNDRFFAVRPEGSVSTLKIQRTERGDSAVYLCASSLSPSGEQYFGPGTRLTVT.

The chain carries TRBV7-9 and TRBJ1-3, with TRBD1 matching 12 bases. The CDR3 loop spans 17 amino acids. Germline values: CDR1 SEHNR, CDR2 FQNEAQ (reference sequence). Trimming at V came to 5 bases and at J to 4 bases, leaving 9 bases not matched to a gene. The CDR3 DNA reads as TGTGCCAGCAGCCCACGGGGACAGGGGGCGCGAGGAAACACCATATATTTT. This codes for CASSPRGQGARGNTIYF.

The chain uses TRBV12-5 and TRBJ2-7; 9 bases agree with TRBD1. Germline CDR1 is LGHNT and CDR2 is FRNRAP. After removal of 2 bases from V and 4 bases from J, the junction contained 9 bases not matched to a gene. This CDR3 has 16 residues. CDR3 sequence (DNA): TGTGCTAGTGGTTTGTCAGGGACAGGGAGGATTTACGAGCAGTACTTC. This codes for CASGLSGTGRIYEQYF.

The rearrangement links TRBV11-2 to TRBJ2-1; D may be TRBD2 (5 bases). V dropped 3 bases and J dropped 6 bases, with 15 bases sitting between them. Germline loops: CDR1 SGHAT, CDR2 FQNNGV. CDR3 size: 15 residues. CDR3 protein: CASSFSTRGFNEQFF. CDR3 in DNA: TGTGCCAGCAGCTTTAGTACCCGGGGATTCAATGAGCAGTTCTTC.

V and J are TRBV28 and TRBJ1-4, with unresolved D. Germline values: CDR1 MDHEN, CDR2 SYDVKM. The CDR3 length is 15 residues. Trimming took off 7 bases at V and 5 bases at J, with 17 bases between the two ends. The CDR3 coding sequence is TGTGCCAGCATACCCGCCGGAGGGTTAAATGAAAAACTGTTTTTT. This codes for CASIPAGGLNEKLFF. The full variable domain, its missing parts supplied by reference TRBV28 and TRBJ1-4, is DVKVTQSSRYLVKRTGEKVFLECVQDMDHENMFWYRQDPGLGLRLIYFSYDVKMKEKGDIPEGYSVSREKKERFSLILESASTNQTSMYLCASIPAGGLNEKLFFGSGTQLSVL.

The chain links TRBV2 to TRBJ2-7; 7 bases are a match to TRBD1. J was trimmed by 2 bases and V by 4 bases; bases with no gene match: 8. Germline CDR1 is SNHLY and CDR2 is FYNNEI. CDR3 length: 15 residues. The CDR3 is CASSVETGMTYEQYF. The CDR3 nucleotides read TGTGCCAGCAGTGTGGAGACAGGGATGACCTACGAGCAGTACTTC.

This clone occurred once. CDR3: CASSHYMGEMNTGELFF. The CDR3, as DNA: TGTGCCAGCAGCCATTATATGGGCGAAATGAACACCGGGGAGCTGTTTTTT. The genes are TRBV7-8 and TRBJ2-2, with unresolved D. The V gene's germline CDR1 is SGHVS and CDR2 FQNEAQ. Trimming removed 5 bases from V and 1 base from J, with 17 bases in between. This CDR3 region has 17 residues. The entire variable domain, with the rest obtained from reference TRBV7-8 and TRBJ2-2, is as follows: GAGVSQSPRYKVAKRGQDVALRCDPISGHVSLFWYQQALGQGPEFLTYFQNEAQLDKSGLPSDRFFAERPEGSVSTLKIQRTQQEDSAVYLCASSHYMGEMNTGELFFGEGSRLTVL.

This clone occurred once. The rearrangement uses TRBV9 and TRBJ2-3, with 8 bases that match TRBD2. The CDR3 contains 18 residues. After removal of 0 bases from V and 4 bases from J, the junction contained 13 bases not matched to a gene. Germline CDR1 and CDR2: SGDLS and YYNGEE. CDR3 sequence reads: CASSVDARGGSTPDTQYF. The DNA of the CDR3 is TGTGCCAGCAGCGTAGACGCCCGGGGGGGTAGCACCCCAGATACGCAGTATTTT.